This TCR beta chain was recorded in a study of blood T cell repertoires in COVID-19. Study-level background: Sites in the United States, Italy and Spain provided acute and convalescent COVID-19 samples. Sources were T cells, B-cell-depleted T cells, or PBMCs; the material itself was cDNA or gDNA.

Per germline, CDR1 MNHNY and CDR2 SVGAGI (reference sequence). Trimming removed 5 bases from V and 6 bases from J; junction bases left unmatched: 22. The CDR3 runs 20 residues. The repertoire was sequenced with immunoSEQ multiplex PCR; TCRdb's copy has only in-frame clones and lacks some. The top ten clones hold about 4.3% of a sample with some 90,000 clones, about 85% of them seen once. This clonotype was sampled from a man aged 55-75 years with acute or convalescent COVID-19. Sequencing used peripheral blood. J is TRBJ2-4 and V is TRBV6-6; TRBD2 matches 10 bases. CDR3 loop: CASSPRLLAGVISGSNIQYF. The CDR3 region has the DNA TGTGCCAGCAGTCCACGGCTCCTAGCGGGAGTGATTTCGGGTTCAAACATTCAGTACTTC.